These 3 T cell receptor beta chains were all obtained from the same sample, sequenced in a study of blood T cell repertoires in COVID-19. TCRdb keeps only in-frame clones here, not all; method: immunoSEQ multiplex PCR. The sample has hundreds of thousands of clones; roughly 84% are singletons. Sequenced: peripheral blood. Receptors were obtained from a woman between 50 and 59 years old with acute or convalescent COVID-19.

The rearrangement links TRBV28 to TRBJ1-1; TRBD1 is a possible D gene (6 bases). V dropped 11 bases and J dropped 6 bases, with 16 bases sitting between them. This CDR3 has 12 residues. From germline, CDR1 is MDHEN and CDR2 SYDVKM. In nucleotides, the CDR3 is TGTGCCGTGTCACAGGGTGTCGCTGAAGCTTTCTTT. It specifies CAVSQGVAEAFF. The full variable domain, with the rest looked up from reference TRBV28 and TRBJ1-1, is DVKVTQSSRYLVKRTGEKVFLECVQDMDHENMFWYRQDPGLGLRLIYFSYDVKMKEKGDIPEGYSVSREKKERFSLILESASTNQTSMYLCAVSQGVAEAFFGQGTRLTVV.

This clone turned up a few times. The chain uses TRBV7-9 and TRBJ1-3; perhaps TRBD1 as D (5 bases). The CDR3 loop spans 16 amino acids. Trimming removed 5 bases from V and 4 bases from J, with 18 bases in between. Germline CDR1 SEHNR, CDR2 FQNEAQ (reference sequence). The CDR3 here is CASSQSRVAEGNTIYF. The CDR3 nucleotides are TGTGCCAGCAGCCAAAGCAGGGTGGCGGAGGGAAACACCATATATTTT.

A single count supports this clone. The chain joins TRBV4-3 to TRBJ1-6; the D is unclear. CDR1 LGHNA and CDR2 YSLEER come from the germline V gene. The CDR3 totals 14 residues. V was cut by 3 bases and J by 7 bases, with 10 bases left in between. The CDR3: CASSQEATNSPLHF. The CDR3 DNA reads as TGCGCCAGCAGCCAGGAGGCCACCAATTCACCCCTCCACTTT.